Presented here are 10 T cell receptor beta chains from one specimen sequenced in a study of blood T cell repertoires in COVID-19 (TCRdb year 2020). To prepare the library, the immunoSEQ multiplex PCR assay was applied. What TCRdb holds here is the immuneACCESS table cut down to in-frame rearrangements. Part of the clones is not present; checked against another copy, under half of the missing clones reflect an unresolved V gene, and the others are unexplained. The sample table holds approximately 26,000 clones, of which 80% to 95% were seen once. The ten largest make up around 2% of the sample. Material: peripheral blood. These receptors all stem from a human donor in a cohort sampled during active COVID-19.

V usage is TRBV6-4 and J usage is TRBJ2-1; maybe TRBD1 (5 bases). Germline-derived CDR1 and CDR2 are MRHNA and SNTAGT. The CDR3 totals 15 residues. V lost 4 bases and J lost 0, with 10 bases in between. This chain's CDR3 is CASSARQSSYNEQFF. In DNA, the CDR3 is TGTGCCAGCAGTGCCCGACAGAGCTCCTACAATGAGCAGTTCTTC.

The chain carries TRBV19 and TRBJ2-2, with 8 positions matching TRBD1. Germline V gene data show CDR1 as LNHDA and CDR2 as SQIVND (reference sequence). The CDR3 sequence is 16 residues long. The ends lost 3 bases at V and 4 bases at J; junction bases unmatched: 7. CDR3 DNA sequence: TGTGCCAGTAGTATTGGAACAGGGGGGATCACCGGGGAGCTGTTTTTT. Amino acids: CASSIGTGGITGELFF.

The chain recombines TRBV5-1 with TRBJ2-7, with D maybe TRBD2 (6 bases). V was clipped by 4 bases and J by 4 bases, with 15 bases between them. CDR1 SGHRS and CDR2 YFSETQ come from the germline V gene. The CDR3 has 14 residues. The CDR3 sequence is CASSTAGPTYEQYF. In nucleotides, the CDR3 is TGCGCCAGCAGCACCGCGGGACCAACTTACGAGCAGTACTTC. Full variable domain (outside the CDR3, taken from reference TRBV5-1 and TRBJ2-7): KAGVTQTPRYLIKTRGQQVTLSCSPISGHRSVSWYQQTPGQGLQFLFEYFSETQRNKGNFPGRFSGRQFSNSRSEMNVSTLELGDSALYLCASSTAGPTYEQYFGPGTRLTVT.

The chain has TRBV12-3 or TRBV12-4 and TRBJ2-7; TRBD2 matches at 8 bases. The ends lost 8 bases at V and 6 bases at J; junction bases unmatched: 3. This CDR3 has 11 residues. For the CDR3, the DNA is TGTGCCAGCGGCCGGGGGGGCGAGCAGTACTTC. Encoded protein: CASGRGGEQYF.

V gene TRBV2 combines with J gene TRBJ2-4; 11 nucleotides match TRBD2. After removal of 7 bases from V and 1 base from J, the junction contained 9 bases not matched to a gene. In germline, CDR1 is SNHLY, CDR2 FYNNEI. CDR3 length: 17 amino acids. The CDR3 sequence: CASMRALAGAAKNIQYF. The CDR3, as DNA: TGTGCCAGCATGCGGGCACTAGCGGGAGCGGCCAAAAACATTCAGTACTTC. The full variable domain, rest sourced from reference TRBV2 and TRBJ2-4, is EPEVTQTPSHQVTQMGQEVILRCVPISNHLYFYWYRQILGQKVEFLVSFYNNEISEKSEIFDDQFSVERPDGSNFTLKIRSTKLEDSAMYFCASMRALAGAAKNIQYFGAGTRLSVL.

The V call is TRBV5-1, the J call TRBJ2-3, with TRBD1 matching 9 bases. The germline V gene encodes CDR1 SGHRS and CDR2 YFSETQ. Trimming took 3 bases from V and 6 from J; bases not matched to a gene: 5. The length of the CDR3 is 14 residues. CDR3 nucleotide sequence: TGCGCCAGCAGCTCCGGGACAGGGTATGATACGCAGTATTTT. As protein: CASSSGTGYDTQYF.

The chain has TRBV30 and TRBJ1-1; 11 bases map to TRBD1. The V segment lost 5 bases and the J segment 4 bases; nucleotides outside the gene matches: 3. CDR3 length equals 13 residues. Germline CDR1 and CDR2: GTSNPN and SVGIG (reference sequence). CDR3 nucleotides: TGTGCCTGGGGGACAGGGGGGATCACTGAAGCTTTCTTT. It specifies CAWGTGGITEAFF.

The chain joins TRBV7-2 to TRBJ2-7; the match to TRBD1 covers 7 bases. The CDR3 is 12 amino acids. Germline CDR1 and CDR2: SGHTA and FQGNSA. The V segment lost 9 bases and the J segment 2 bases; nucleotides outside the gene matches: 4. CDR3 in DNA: TGTGCCAGTCAGGGGGACACCTACGAGCAGTACTTC. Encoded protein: CASQGDTYEQYF.

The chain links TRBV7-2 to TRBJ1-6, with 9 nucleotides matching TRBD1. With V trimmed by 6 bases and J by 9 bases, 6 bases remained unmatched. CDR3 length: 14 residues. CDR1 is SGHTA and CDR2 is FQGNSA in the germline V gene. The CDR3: CASSPDRGSSPLHF. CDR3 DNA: TGTGCCAGCAGTCCTGACAGGGGGAGTTCACCCCTCCACTTT.

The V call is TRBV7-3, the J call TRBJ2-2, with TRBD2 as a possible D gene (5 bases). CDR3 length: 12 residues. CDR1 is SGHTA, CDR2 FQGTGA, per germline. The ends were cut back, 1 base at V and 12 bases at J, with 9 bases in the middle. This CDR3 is CASSLNSGKLFF. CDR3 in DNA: TGTGCCAGCAGCTTAAACTCGGGGAAGCTGTTTTTT.